This paragraph covers one TCR beta chain sequence. What it binds is not known. The protocol was immunoSEQ multiplex PCR, while the TCRdb copy is restricted to in-frame clones and leaves out a portion. Among 100,000 to 150,000 clones listed, 86% were seen once. This entry is derived from a study of PD-1 blockade in mismatch repair-deficient tumors. Overall study results and limits: Tumor-resident clones, often undetectable pretreatment in blood, expanded then contracted after pembrolizumab.

Mismatch repair deficiency was confirmed in all patients, by PCR or immunohistochemistry. TCRs were sequenced from a few patients responding to pembrolizumab. The CDR3 is made up of 14 amino acids. Germline V gives CDR1 SGHRS, CDR2 YFSETQ. V lost 0 bases to trimming and J lost 0 bases, with 6 bases between them. The sample in question was peripheral blood, obtained 44 weeks after starting pembrolizumab. This clonotype was obtained from an adult with mismatch repair-deficient cancer. The V gene is TRBV5-1, the J gene TRBJ2-5, with D possibly being TRBD2 (5 bases). CDR3 loop: CASSLDGNQETQYF. Written as DNA, the CDR3 is TGCGCCAGCAGCTTGGACGGGAACCAAGAGACCCAGTACTTC.